The clone carrying this T cell receptor beta chain was detected a few times. Its antigen is as yet unknown. Stem cell-like memory, regulatory, central memory and naive CD4+ cells were sorted via CD45RO/CCR7/CD25/CD127/CD95/CD27. CDR3 length: 16 residues. V shed 3 bases, J shed 5 bases, and the junction held 10 bases outside the gene matches. CDR1 and CDR2 (germline): LNHNV, YYDKDF (reference sequence). This sample stems from a study of beta chain features in type 1 diabetes. Study findings and constraints: Across all four CD4+ subsets, people with type 1 diabetes showed modestly shorter TCRB CDR3s. It was among patients, rather than healthy donors, that naive, central memory and Treg TCRB repertoires appeared more similar.

Sequencing targeted expressed TCRB transcripts, as all isolated RNA had been reverse transcribed. Naive, central memory and regulatory T cell samples came to a mean of around 3.5 million reads. Method: immunoSEQ multiplex PCR; TCRdb's copy keeps in-frame clones and lacks some. The sample gives a few hundred thousand clones, 9.6% of which show up once; just under 0.035% is in the top ten. This sequence joins TRBV15 and TRBJ1-5, with 7 nucleotides matching TRBD1. This clonotype originated in a woman between 18 and 30 years old in good health. Material for sequencing was naive CD4+ T cells from blood. CDR3: CATSSRDRASDQPQHF. CDR3 coding DNA: TGTGCCACCAGCAGCAGAGACAGGGCTTCCGATCAGCCCCAGCATTTT.